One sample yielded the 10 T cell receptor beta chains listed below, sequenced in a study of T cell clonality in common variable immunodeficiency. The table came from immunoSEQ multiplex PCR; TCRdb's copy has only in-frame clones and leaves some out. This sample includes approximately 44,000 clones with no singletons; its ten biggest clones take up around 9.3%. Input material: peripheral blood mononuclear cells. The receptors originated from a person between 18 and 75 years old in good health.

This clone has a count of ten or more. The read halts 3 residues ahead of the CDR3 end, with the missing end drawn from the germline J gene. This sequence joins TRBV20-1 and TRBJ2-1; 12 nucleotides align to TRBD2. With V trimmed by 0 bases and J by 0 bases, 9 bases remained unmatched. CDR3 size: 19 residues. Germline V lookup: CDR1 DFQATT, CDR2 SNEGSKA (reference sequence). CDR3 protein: CSARDPLTSGGISYNEQFF. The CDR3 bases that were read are TGCAGTGCTAGAGATCCATTGACTAGCGGGGGAATCTCCTACAATGAG.

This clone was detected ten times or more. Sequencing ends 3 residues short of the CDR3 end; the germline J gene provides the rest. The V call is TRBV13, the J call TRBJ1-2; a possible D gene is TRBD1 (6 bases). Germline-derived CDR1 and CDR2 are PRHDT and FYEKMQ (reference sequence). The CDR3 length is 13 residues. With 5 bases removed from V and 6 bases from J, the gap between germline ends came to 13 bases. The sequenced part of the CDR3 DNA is TGTGCCAGCAGCCATCGACAGGTGGATGGC. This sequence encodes CASSHRQVDG. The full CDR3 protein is CASSHRQVDGYTF.

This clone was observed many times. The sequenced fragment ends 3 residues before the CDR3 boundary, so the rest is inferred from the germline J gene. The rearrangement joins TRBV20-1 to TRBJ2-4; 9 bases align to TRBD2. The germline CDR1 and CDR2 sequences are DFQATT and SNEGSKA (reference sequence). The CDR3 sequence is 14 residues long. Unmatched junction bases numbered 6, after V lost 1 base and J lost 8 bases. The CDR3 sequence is CSARGLAAPYIQYF. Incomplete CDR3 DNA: TGCAGTGCTAGAGGACTAGCGGCTCCGTACATT.

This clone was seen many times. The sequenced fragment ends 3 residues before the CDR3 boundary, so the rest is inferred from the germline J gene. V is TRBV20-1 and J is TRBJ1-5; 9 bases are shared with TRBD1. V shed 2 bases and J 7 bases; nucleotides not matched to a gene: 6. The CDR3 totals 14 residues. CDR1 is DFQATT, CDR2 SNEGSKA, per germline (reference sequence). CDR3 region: CSARQQGARQPQHF. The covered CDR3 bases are TGCAGTGCTAGACAACAGGGGGCGCGGCAGCCC.

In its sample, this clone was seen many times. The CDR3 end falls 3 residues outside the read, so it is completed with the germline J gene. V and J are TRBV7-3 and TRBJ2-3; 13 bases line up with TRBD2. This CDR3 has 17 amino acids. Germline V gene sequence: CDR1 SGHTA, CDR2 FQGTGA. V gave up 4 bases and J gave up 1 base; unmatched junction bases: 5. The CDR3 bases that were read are TGTGCCAGCAGCTCCAGACTAGCGGGAGGTGGCACAGATACG. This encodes CASSSRLAGGGTDT. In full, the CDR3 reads CASSSRLAGGGTDTQYF. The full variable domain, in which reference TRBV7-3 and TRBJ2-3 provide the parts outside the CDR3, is GAGVSQTPSNKVTEKGKYVELRCDPISGHTALYWYRQSLGQGPEFLIYFQGTGAADDSGLPNDRFFAVRPEGSVSTLKIQRTERGDSAVYLCASSSRLAGGGTDTQYFGPGTRLTVL.

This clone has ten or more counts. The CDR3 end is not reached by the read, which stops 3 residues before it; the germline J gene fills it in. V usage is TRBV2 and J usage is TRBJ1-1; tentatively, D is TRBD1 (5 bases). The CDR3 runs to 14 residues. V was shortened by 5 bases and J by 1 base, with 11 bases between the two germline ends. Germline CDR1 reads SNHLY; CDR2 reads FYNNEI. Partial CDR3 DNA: TGTGCCAGCAGTAGCAGGGCGTGGAACACTGAA. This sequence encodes CASSSRAWNTE. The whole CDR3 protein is CASSSRAWNTEAFF.

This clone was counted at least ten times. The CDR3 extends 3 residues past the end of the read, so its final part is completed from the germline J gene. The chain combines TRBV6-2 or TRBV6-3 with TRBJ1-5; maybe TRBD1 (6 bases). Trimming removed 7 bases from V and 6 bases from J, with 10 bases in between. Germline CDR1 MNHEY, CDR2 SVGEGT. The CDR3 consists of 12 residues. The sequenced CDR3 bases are TGTGCCAGCACCAACAGGGTTCAGCCC. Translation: CASTNRVQP. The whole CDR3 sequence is CASTNRVQPQHF.

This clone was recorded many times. CDR3 DNA, as far as it was read: TGTGCCAGCAGCCTACTAGCGGGGGACTACAATGAG. Translated, it gives CASSLLAGDYNE. From start to end, the CDR3 is CASSLLAGDYNEQFF. V is TRBV14 and J is TRBJ2-1; 11 nucleotides match TRBD2. Read coverage stops 3 residues before the CDR3 terminus; the germline J gene supplies the remainder. Germline loops: CDR1 SGHDN, CDR2 FVKESK. This CDR3 comprises 15 residues. With V trimmed by 4 bases and J by 3 bases, 2 bases remained unmatched.

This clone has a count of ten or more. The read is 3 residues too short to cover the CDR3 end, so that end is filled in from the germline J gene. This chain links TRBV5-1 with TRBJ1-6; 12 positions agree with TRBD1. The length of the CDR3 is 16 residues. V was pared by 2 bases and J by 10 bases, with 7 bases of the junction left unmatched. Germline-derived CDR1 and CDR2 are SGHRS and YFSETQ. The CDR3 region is CASSLLGQGAESPLHF. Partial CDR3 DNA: TGCGCCAGCAGCTTATTGGGACAGGGGGCCGAGTCACCC. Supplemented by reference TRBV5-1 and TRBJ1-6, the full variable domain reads KAGVTQTPRYLIKTRGQQVTLSCSPISGHRSVSWYQQTPGQGLQFLFEYFSETQRNKGNFPGRFSGRQFSNSRSEMNVSTLELGDSALYLCASSLLGQGAESPLHFGNGTRLTVT.

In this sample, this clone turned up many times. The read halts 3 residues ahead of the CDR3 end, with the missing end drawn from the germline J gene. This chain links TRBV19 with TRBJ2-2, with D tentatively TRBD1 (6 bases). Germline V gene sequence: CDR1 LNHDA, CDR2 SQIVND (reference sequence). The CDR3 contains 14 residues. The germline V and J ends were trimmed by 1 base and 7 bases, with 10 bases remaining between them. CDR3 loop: CASSIGYRDGELFF. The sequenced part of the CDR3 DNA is TGTGCCAGTAGTATAGGTTACAGGGACGGGGAG.